Below, one TCR beta chain is given with its context. The CDR3 is 15 residues long. Trimming left V 3 bases short and J 1 base short, with 14 bases between. CDR1 is SGDLS, CDR2 YYNGEE, per germline. The source of the sample is a study of CD8 T cells in ankylosing spondylitis. Libraries for TCR beta were made by quantitative 5'-RACE with molecular barcodes. TCRdb used MiXCR to reprocess the 5' RACE reads, holding one entry per CDR3 protein. Of 7,500 to 10,000 distinct CDR3 sequences in the sample, around 6% were seen once. V usage is TRBV9 and J usage is TRBJ2-7; either TRBD1 or TRBD2 may supply D (5 bases each). This TCR came from a female donor with ankylosing spondylitis or in good health (not recorded which). The sample taken for sequencing was blood, either unsorted or a sorted T cell fraction (not recorded which). CDR3 sequence: CASSGTGTPSYEQYF. CDR3 DNA sequence: TGTGCCAGCAGCGGAACCGGGACGCCTTCCTACGAGCAGTACTTC.